What follows is one T cell receptor beta chain and its context. Its specificity is unknown. This CDR3 spans 16 amino acids. V lost 5 bases, J lost 4 bases, and 20 bases lay in between. Germline CDR1 and CDR2: LGHNA and YSLEER. The data are from a study of cytomegalovirus exposure and HLA in healthy donors. Study in general: Of approximately 400 genotyped donors, roughly 80% clustered with self-reported Caucasian donors.

Whole-study findings and limits: Presence/absence comparisons presumed near-even sequencing depth among donors. The study listed roughly 160 cytomegalovirus-associated TCR beta chains. With further analysis later on, most CMV-associated TCR beta chains appeared HLA-restricted.

Researchers ran the PCR with 60 Vbeta and 13 Jbeta primers. Assay: immunoSEQ multiplex PCR; the TCRdb copy retains only in-frame clones and omits some. The sample consists of some 150,000 clones, 65% to 85% of them appearing once. The sample taken for sequencing was PBMCs. The genes are TRBV4-3 and TRBJ1-2; TRBD1 might be the D (6 bases). The source of this sequence is a woman aged 25 to 39 in good health and CMV-seropositive. CDR3 in amino acids: CASSLKGGGGSYGYTF. Here the CDR3 DNA reads TGCGCCAGCAGCTTAAAGGGAGGGGGGGGAAGCTATGGCTACACCTTC.